These 31 T cell receptor beta chains originate from one sample sequenced in a study of OX40 agonist ivuxolimab in advanced cancers. This table comes from immunoSEQ multiplex PCR, and its TCRdb copy is limited to in-frame clones, with some not included. The sample has 77,000 or so clones, 80% to 95% seen once; the top ten hold 10%. The sample in question was CD4+ or CD8+ T cells sorted from blood, obtained in a trial of the OX40 agonist ivuxolimab. The receptor source for this set is an adult with an advanced solid tumor such as melanoma, head and neck, liver or kidney cancer.

The gene calls are TRBV11-2 and TRBJ1-6; 8 bases match TRBD1. CDR3 length: 18 amino acids. V gave up 3 bases and J gave up 1 base; unmatched junction bases: 8. Germline assignment: CDR1 SGHAT and CDR2 FQNNGV. The CDR3 bases are TGTGCCAGCAGCTTCGGACAGGGCCCGCGATCCTATAATTCACCCCTCCACTTT. As protein: CASSFGQGPRSYNSPLHF. Full variable domain (missing parts from reference TRBV11-2 and TRBJ1-6): EAGVAQSPRYKIIEKRQSVAFWCNPISGHATLYWYQQILGQGPKLLIQFQNNGVVDDSQLPKDRFSAERLKGVDSTLKIQPAKLEDSAVYLCASSFGQGPRSYNSPLHFGNGTRLTVT.

V and J are TRBV5-4 and TRBJ2-2, with TRBD2 matching 7 bases. In germline, CDR1 is SGHNT, CDR2 YYREEE (reference sequence). V was clipped by 4 bases and J by 0 bases; unmatched bases: 9. The CDR3 has 17 amino acids. The CDR3 loop reads CASSKELAITNTGELFF. The CDR3 nucleotides read TGTGCCAGCAGCAAGGAACTAGCGATTACGAACACCGGGGAGCTGTTTTTT.

The chain carries TRBV2 and TRBJ2-1, with 9 bases aligning to TRBD2. Looked up from germline, CDR1 is SNHLY and CDR2 is FYNNEI. The CDR3 is made up of 16 amino acids. J was trimmed by 7 bases and V by 7 bases; bases with no gene match: 14. DNA for the CDR3: TGTGCCAGCAATCTAATTCCGGGACTAGCAGAGAATGAGCAGTTCTTC. Its translation is CASNLIPGLAENEQFF.

The V and J genes are TRBV27 and TRBJ1-1, with TRBD1 identical over 9 bases. From germline, CDR1 is MNHEY and CDR2 SMNVEV (reference sequence). Trimming at V came to 6 bases and at J to 4 bases, leaving 0 bases not matched to a gene. The length of the CDR3 is 12 residues. Here the CDR3 reads CASRTGGTEAFF. The CDR3 nucleotides are TGTGCCAGCAGGACAGGGGGCACTGAAGCTTTCTTT.

The chain employs TRBV30 and TRBJ2-2, with 9 bases aligning to TRBD1. The CDR3 totals 15 residues. With V trimmed by 6 bases and J by 4 bases, 9 bases remained unmatched. CDR1 is GTSNPN, CDR2 SVGIG, per germline (reference sequence). CDR3 coding DNA: TGTGCCTGTAGCTCCGGGACAGGGTCCACCGGGGAGCTGTTTTTT. Its protein product is CACSSGTGSTGELFF.

This clone was counted a single time. V gene TRBV5-1 combines with J gene TRBJ2-1, with 12 bases identical to TRBD2. Germline trimming cut 0 bases from V and 3 bases from J; bases unmatched to any gene: 1. CDR1 SGHRS and CDR2 YFSETQ come from the germline V gene. The CDR3 is 16 residues long. The CDR3 protein is CASSLALAGGYNEQFF. The CDR3 DNA sequence: TGCGCCAGCAGCTTGGCACTAGCGGGGGGCTACAATGAGCAGTTCTTC.

The CDR3 nucleotides read TGCGCCAGCAGCCGAATCGAGCAGATCTCCTACGAGCAGTACTTC. Translating it yields CASSRIEQISYEQYF. The genes are TRBV4-1 and TRBJ2-7; D not certain. Germline V CDR1 and CDR2: MGHRA, YSYEKL. The CDR3 has 15 residues. Trimming stripped 4 bases from V and 0 bases from J, with 13 bases between.

This clone came up once. The J gene is TRBJ2-7, the V gene TRBV4-1; tentative D call: TRBD2 (5 bases). V dropped 4 bases and J dropped 2 bases, with 9 bases sitting between them. Germline V gene data show CDR1 as MGHRA and CDR2 as YSYEKL. There are 13 residues in the CDR3. CDR3 in DNA: TGCGCCAGCAGCCTTCCCGGGGCCTACGAGCAGTACTTC. As protein: CASSLPGAYEQYF.

The V and J genes are TRBV5-1 and TRBJ2-3; 10 nucleotides agree with TRBD2. The V and J ends lost 10 bases and 2 bases, in that order; junction bases with no gene match: 10. The CDR3 extends over 15 amino acids. CDR1 SGHRS and CDR2 YFSETQ come from the germline V gene. This chain's CDR3 is CAGYSGGPLTDTQYF. The CDR3 nucleotides are TGCGCCGGATATAGCGGGGGGCCCCTCACAGATACGCAGTATTTT. Filled out from reference TRBV5-1 and TRBJ2-3, the complete variable domain reads KAGVTQTPRYLIKTRGQQVTLSCSPISGHRSVSWYQQTPGQGLQFLFEYFSETQRNKGNFPGRFSGRQFSNSRSEMNVSTLELGDSALYLCAGYSGGPLTDTQYFGPGTRLTVL.

Remarks on this clone: The sample carries other DNA sequences with the same CDR3. V and J are TRBV27 and TRBJ2-7; D gene ambiguous. Germline V lookup: CDR1 MNHEY, CDR2 SMNVEV (reference sequence). There are 13 residues in the CDR3. V was shortened by 0 bases and J by 1 base, with 4 bases between the two germline ends. CDR3 residues: CASSLSDSYEQYF. The DNA for the CDR3 is TGTGCCAGCAGTTTATCGGATTCCTACGAGCAGTACTTC.

J is TRBJ1-1 and V is TRBV14; no clear D. Trimming pared 0 bases from V and 7 bases from J, leaving 12 bases between. CDR1 is SGHDN, CDR2 FVKESK, per germline. This CDR3 is 14 amino acids long. The CDR3 coding sequence is TGTGCCAGCAGCCAAGAGGGGAGGTATGGTGAAGCTTTCTTT. Translation gives CASSQEGRYGEAFF.

The chain recombines TRBV4-1 with TRBJ2-3; D is uncertain. This CDR3 is built from 15 residues. Looked up from germline, CDR1 is MGHRA and CDR2 is YSYEKL. Deletions cut 3 bases from V and 0 bases from J, with 10 bases between. CDR3 region: CASSQLPGSTDTQYF. The CDR3 DNA reads TGCGCCAGCAGCCAGCTACCGGGCAGCACAGATACGCAGTATTTT.

This chain uses TRBV29-1 with TRBJ1-3; D is uncertain. This CDR3 contains 15 residues. The V end was cut by 5 bases, the J end by 0 bases, with 14 bases between. CDR1 and CDR2 (germline): SQVTM, ANQGSEA. In DNA, the CDR3 is TGCAGCGTTTTGGTTTTGGGGAGCTCTGGAAACACCATATATTTT. It codes for CSVLVLGSSGNTIYF.

The V and J genes are TRBV19 and TRBJ2-1; D tentatively reads TRBD1 or TRBD2 (6 bases each). The CDR3 is 14 amino acids. Germline values: CDR1 LNHDA, CDR2 SQIVND (reference sequence). The ends were cut back, 3 bases at V and 6 bases at J, with 12 bases in the middle. The CDR3 reads CASSMRGVLNEQFF. The CDR3 nucleotides are TGTGCCAGTAGTATGAGGGGGGTCCTCAATGAGCAGTTCTTC.

The genes are TRBV6-5 and TRBJ1-2; D call uncertain. The germline gives CDR1 MNHEY, CDR2 SVGAGI. This CDR3 spans 13 amino acids. Between the trimmed V and J ends, which lost 0 bases and 5 bases, there was a span of 7 bases. The CDR3 DNA reads as TGTGCCAGCAGTTACTCTCCGGGGTATGGCTACACCTTC. Amino acid sequence: CASSYSPGYGYTF.

V and J are TRBV7-9 and TRBJ1-4; TRBD1 matches 9 bases. J was trimmed by 5 bases and V by 2 bases; bases with no gene match: 15. The germline gives CDR1 SEHNR, CDR2 FQNEAQ (reference sequence). The CDR3 has 19 residues. CDR3 region: CASSLSPGQGRGINEKLFF. The CDR3 DNA reads TGTGCCAGCAGCTTATCGCCGGGACAGGGAAGGGGAATCAATGAAAAACTGTTTTTT.

This rearrangement joins TRBV9 to TRBJ1-3; D gene ambiguous. This CDR3 contains 11 residues. Germline V gene sequence: CDR1 SGDLS, CDR2 YYNGEE. V lost 4 bases, J lost 8 bases, and 7 bases lay in between. The CDR3 reads CASSSSDTIYF. DNA of the CDR3: TGTGCCAGCAGCAGTTCAGACACCATATATTTT. Variable domain in full (rest from reference TRBV9 and TRBJ1-3): DSGVTQTPKHLITATGQRVTLRCSPRSGDLSVYWYQQSLDQGLQFLIQYYNGEERAKGNILERFSAQQFPDLHSELNLSSLELGDSALYFCASSSSDTIYFGEGSWLTVV.

The chain has TRBV5-1 and TRBJ2-7; TRBD1 matches 9 bases. The CDR3 extends over 15 amino acids. V was clipped by 4 bases and J by 2 bases; unmatched bases: 7. Germline V CDR1 and CDR2: SGHRS, YFSETQ. As DNA, the CDR3 is TGCGCCAGCAGCCTAATCGGGACAGGGACCTACGAGCAGTACTTC. Translation: CASSLIGTGTYEQYF.

The rearrangement uses TRBV7-6 and TRBJ2-7; D is undetermined. Germline CDR1 and CDR2: SGHVS and FNYEAQ. The CDR3 has 12 amino acids. The V end lost 1 base, the J end lost 3 bases, and 4 bases lay between the germline ends. The CDR3 nucleotides read TGTGCCAGCAGCTTAGGAGACTACGAGCAGTACTTC. Translated: CASSLGDYEQYF.

A single count supports this clone. This sequence joins TRBV19 and TRBJ2-7; 11 bases align to TRBD2. CDR1 is LNHDA, CDR2 SQIVND, per germline (reference sequence). The CDR3 extends over 14 amino acids. Trimming took 7 bases from V and 4 from J; bases not matched to a gene: 6. The CDR3 DNA sequence: TGTGCCAGTACGACTAGCGGGGAAGAATACGAGCAGTACTTC. This codes for CASTTSGEEYEQYF.

This clone was counted once. The rearrangement links TRBV6-5 to TRBJ2-7, with D perhaps matching TRBD1 or TRBD2 (5 bases each). The CDR3 totals 15 residues. Germline CDR1 is MNHEY and CDR2 is SVGAGI. V was cut by 3 bases and J by 3 bases, with 15 bases left in between. CDR3 protein: CASSYLGDGLYEQYF. The CDR3 DNA sequence: TGTGCCAGCAGTTATTTGGGGGACGGACTCTACGAGCAGTACTTC.

The rearrangement uses TRBV6-1 and TRBJ2-2, with 9 bases aligning to TRBD1. This CDR3 comprises 16 residues. Germline V lookup: CDR1 MNHNS, CDR2 SASEGT. V was pared by 2 bases and J by 7 bases, with 8 bases of the junction left unmatched. CDR3 in amino acids: CASSEHRDRVNGELFF. Here the CDR3 DNA reads TGTGCCAGCAGTGAACACCGGGACAGGGTTAACGGGGAGCTGTTTTTT.

As concerns this clone: This CDR3 fails to terminate in the conserved phenylalanine or tryptophan, so it likely reflects a read error. No DNA is shown, since the ends of the CDR3 on it are uncertain; the CDR3 is the one TCRdb lists. The chain has TRBV7-9 and TRBJ2-7; no check of the table's D call, TRBD1, against the DNA was made. Germline CDR1 and CDR2: SEHNR and FQNEAQ (reference sequence). The CDR3 has 13 residues if both end residues are counted. CDR3 loop: CASSLDFGDRETL.

V and J are TRBV9 and TRBJ2-7, with 9 positions matching TRBD1. Germline CDR1 is SGDLS and CDR2 is YYNGEE. The CDR3 totals 15 residues. The J segment lost 6 bases and the V segment lost 4 bases, leaving 11 bases of the junction unmatched. The DNA for the CDR3 is TGTGCCAGCAGCCCAACCGGGACAGGGAATTCCGAGCAGTACTTC. Protein: CASSPTGTGNSEQYF.

The V gene is TRBV29-1, the J gene TRBJ2-7; TRBD2 matches 8 bases. Germline CDR1 is SQVTM and CDR2 is ANQGSEA. This CDR3 comprises 13 residues. Losses at the gene ends were 4 bases for V and 3 bases for J; bases not matched to a gene: 5. CDR3 nucleotide sequence: TGCAGCGTTGTAAGCGGGGGAGTCTACGAGCAGTACTTC. It codes for CSVVSGGVYEQYF.

The V gene is TRBV5-1, the J gene TRBJ1-1; TRBD1 agrees at 7 bases. CDR1 is SGHRS and CDR2 is YFSETQ in the germline V gene. V was clipped by 1 base and J by 4 bases; unmatched bases: 4. There are 14 residues in the CDR3. The CDR3 region is CASSLTGAGTEAFF. The CDR3 DNA reads as TGCGCCAGCAGCTTGACAGGGGCGGGCACTGAAGCTTTCTTT.

The chain employs TRBV7-9 and TRBJ1-2; D is possibly TRBD1 (6 bases). There are 17 residues in the CDR3. Trimming took 4 bases from V and 1 from J, leaving 19 bases between them. Germline V gene sequence: CDR1 SEHNR, CDR2 FQNEAQ (reference sequence). CDR3 amino acids: CASSSPLGGGHNYGYTF. The CDR3 DNA is TGTGCCAGCAGCTCTCCTCTAGGCGGGGGGCATAACTATGGCTACACCTTC.

The rearrangement joins TRBV23-1 to TRBJ2-3; D could derive from TRBD1 or TRBD2 (6 bases each). TRBV23-1 is known as an ORF, though its function is uncertain. The CDR3 spans 19 residues. V gave up 0 bases and J gave up 0 bases, with 19 bases separating them. DNA of the CDR3: TGCGCCAGCAGTCAATCTCGCCTTGAGGGGGGACCTAGCACAGATACGCAGTATTTT. It codes for CASSQSRLEGGPSTDTQYF.

The chain is built from TRBV10-2 and TRBJ2-3, with 8 bases identical to TRBD1. Trimming cost V 6 bases and J 1 base; bases outside gene matches: 6. The CDR3 loop spans 15 amino acids. CDR1 and CDR2 (germline): WSHSY, SAAADI. CDR3 loop: CASRPHRGGTDTQYF. The DNA of the CDR3 is TGCGCCAGCAGACCCCACAGGGGGGGCACAGATACGCAGTATTTT.

The rearrangement uses TRBV11-2 and TRBJ1-4; 8 positions agree with TRBD1. The CDR3 runs to 17 residues. The junction had 8 bases not matched to a gene; V was cut back by 5 bases and J by 0 bases. Germline CDR1 and CDR2: SGHAT and FQNNGV. The CDR3 coding sequence is TGTGCCAGCAGCCAATCGACAGGGGCCGCAACTAATGAAAAACTGTTTTTT. Residues: CASSQSTGAATNEKLFF.

V gene TRBV7-2 combines with J gene TRBJ2-2; D remains ambiguous. Trimming left V 1 base short and J 3 bases short, with 3 bases between. The germline V gene encodes CDR1 SGHTA and CDR2 FQGNSA. The length of the CDR3 is 13 residues. The CDR3 DNA reads TGTGCCAGCAGCTTAGTTGACACCGGGGAGCTGTTTTTT. Translating gives CASSLVDTGELFF.